The rows below give T cell receptor beta chains drawn from one sample of a study of blood T cell repertoires in COVID-19. The assay was immunoSEQ multiplex PCR, and TCRdb's table has in-frame clones only and misses some. The sample holds about 120,000 clones; 70% to 85% are singletons and the top ten take around 2.5%. Sequenced input: peripheral blood. These receptors originate from a man aged 45-65 years with acute or convalescent COVID-19. CDR3s include the opening cysteine and the closing phenylalanine or tryptophan. The D gene is left open where the match is weak. Expanded clones get a size class; other rows say once, few or many, or leave the size out.

17 TRBJ2-1 TRBD2 TRBV4-2 . CASSQVGEAGRYNEQFF TGTGCCAGCAGCCAAGTCGGGGAAGCGGGACGCTACAATGAGCAGTTCTTC
14 TRBJ2-7 . TRBV18 . CASSPGTTNYEQYF TGTGCCAGCTCACCAGGGACAACCAACTACGAGCAGTACTTC
13 TRBJ1-2 TRBD1 TRBV10-2 . CASSLDRDYGYTF TGCGCCAGCAGCTTGGACAGGGACTATGGCTACACCTTC
15 TRBJ2-3 TRBD2 TRBV7-8 few CASSREGRSTDTQYF TGTGCCAGCAGCCGGGAGGGGAGGAGCACAGATACGCAGTATTTT
12 TRBJ2-5 . TRBV4-1 . CASSQDRETQYF TGCGCCAGCAGCCAAGATCGAGAGACCCAGTACTTC
14 TRBJ2-1 TRBD2 TRBV14 . CASVTSGGYNEQFF TGTGCCAGTGTTACTAGCGGGGGCTACAATGAGCAGTTCTTC
11 TRBJ2-7 TRBD1 TRBV28 . CASSSKGAEYF TGTGCCAGCAGTTCGAAGGGGGCGGAGTACTTC
16 TRBJ1-6 . TRBV29-1 . CSVEDRDSTTGSPLHF TGCAGCGTTGAAGATCGGGACTCAACAACGGGTTCACCCCTCCACTTT
16 TRBJ2-5 TRBD2 TRBV7-9 . CASSLAKASGQETQYF TGTGCCAGCAGCTTAGCGAAGGCTAGCGGGCAAGAGACCCAGTACTTC
15 TRBJ1-2 . TRBV2 . CASSFDRGAHYGYTF TGTGCCAGCAGTTTTGACCGGGGGGCCCACTATGGCTACACCTTC
16 TRBJ1-5 TRBD1 TRBV4-1 . CASSQGQGPIGQPQHF TGCGCCAGCAGCCAAGGACAGGGGCCTATAGGTCAGCCCCAGCATTTT
14 TRBJ1-2 . TRBV7-9 . CASSLGNRNYGYTF TGTGCCAGCAGCTTAGGGAACAGGAACTATGGCTACACCTTC
15 TRBJ2-3 TRBD2 TRBV7-9 . CASSFSGGYTDTQYF TGTGCCAGCAGCTTTAGCGGGGGTTACACAGATACGCAGTATTTT
15 TRBJ1-6 . TRBV10-3 few CAISESDRPNSPLHF TGTGCCATCAGTGAGTCGGACAGACCTAATTCACCCCTCCACTTT
16 TRBJ1-2 . TRBV19 . CASSIYGRGVDYGYTF TGTGCCAGTAGTATTTATGGCAGGGGCGTCGACTATGGCTACACCTTC
15 TRBJ2-5 TRBD1 TRBV5-5 . CASSLVAGGQETQYF TGTGCCAGCAGCTTGGTGGCAGGGGGACAAGAGACCCAGTACTTC
14 TRBJ1-2 TRBD1 TRBV11-2 . CASSTGQGHYGYTF TGTGCCAGCAGCACCGGACAGGGGCATTATGGCTACACCTTC
15 TRBJ2-5 TRBD2 TRBV28 . CASSPSGAGWETQYF TGTGCCAGCAGTCCCAGCGGGGCCGGTTGGGAGACCCAGTACTTC
16 TRBJ1-1 TRBD1 TRBV28 few CASSSQQGAEGTEAFF TGTGCCAGCAGTTCCCAACAGGGGGCTGAGGGCACTGAAGCTTTCTTT
18 TRBJ2-1 TRBD1 TRBV5-4 . CASNRGGWPPNSYNEQFF TGTGCCAGCAACAGAGGGGGCTGGCCTCCGAACTCCTACAATGAGCAGTTCTTC
14 TRBJ1-3 . TRBV6-5 . CASSRTVERNTIYF TGTGCCAGCAGTAGGACAGTAGAGAGAAACACCATATATTTT
13 TRBJ1-5 TRBD1 TRBV18 . CASSADRDQPQHF TGTGCCAGCTCAGCGGACAGGGATCAGCCCCAGCATTTT
13 TRBJ1-1 TRBD1 TRBV6-5 few CASRDRGQTEAFF TGTGCCAGCAGGGACAGGGGGCAGACTGAAGCTTTCTTT
18 TRBJ1-2 . TRBV5-1 . CASSLARTLMGAQNGYTF TGCGCCAGCAGCTTGGCCAGGACCCTGATGGGGGCGCAGAATGGCTACACCTTC
13 TRBJ2-5 TRBD2 TRBV3-1/TRBV3-2 . CAYGTSGQETQYF TGTGCCTACGGGACTAGCGGGCAAGAGACCCAGTACTTC
11 TRBJ1-1 . TRBV29-1 . CSVSQGGEAFF TGCAGCGTTAGTCAGGGTGGTGAAGCTTTCTTT
14 TRBJ2-1 TRBD2 TRBV27 . CASSSLADYNEQFF TGTGCCAGCAGTTCACTAGCGGACTACAATGAGCAGTTCTTC
15 TRBJ1-2 . TRBV29-1 . CSVEDRTRLNYGYTF TGCAGCGTTGAAGATCGAACCAGGTTAAACTATGGCTACACCTTC
14 TRBJ2-1 . TRBV24-1 . CATGAPDSYNEQFF TGTGCCACGGGGGCGCCCGATTCCTACAATGAGCAGTTCTTC
11 TRBJ2-5 . TRBV5-1 . CASSLAGTQYF TGCGCCAGCAGCTTGGCGGGGACCCAGTACTTC
15 TRBJ1-5 . TRBV7-9 once CASSSATGWNQPQHF TGTGCCAGCAGCTCCGCGACGGGGTGGAATCAGCCCCAGCATTTT
16 TRBJ2-4 . TRBV5-6 . CASSLYQEEAKNIQYF TGTGCCAGCAGCTTGTACCAGGAGGAAGCCAAAAACATTCAGTACTTC
14 TRBJ1-2 TRBD1 TRBV2 . CASSESPRDRVCTF TGTGCCAGCAGTGAATCCCCTCGGGACAGGGTTTGCACCTTC
12 TRBJ2-5 . TRBV19 . CASSIGGETQYF TGTGCCAGTAGTATAGGCGGGGAGACCCAGTACTTC
16 TRBJ2-1 TRBD2 TRBV5-5 . CASSLAGGSSYNEQFF TGTGCCAGCAGCTTGGCCGGCGGGAGCTCCTACAATGAGCAGTTCTTC
16 TRBJ1-2 . TRBV5-5 . CASSLFTGRWNYGYTF TGTGCCAGCAGCCTGTTCACAGGGCGGTGGAACTATGGCTACACCTTC
14 TRBJ1-3 TRBD1 TRBV5-1 few CASSVQGAEDTIYF TGCGCCAGCAGCGTTCAGGGGGCGGAAGACACCATATATTTT
15 TRBJ2-1 . TRBV5-6 few CASTLGGVSYNEQFF TGTGCCAGCACCCTAGGGGGGGTGTCCTACAATGAGCAGTTCTTC
15 TRBJ1-5 . TRBV12-5 . CASGLVRKGVGPQHF TGTGCTAGTGGTTTGGTAAGAAAAGGGGTGGGGCCCCAGCATTTT
15 TRBJ2-1 TRBD2 TRBV10-3 . CATSPGRPFDNEQFF TGTGCCACCAGTCCCGGGAGGCCCTTTGACAATGAGCAGTTCTTC
16 TRBJ2-1 TRBD2 TRBV9 few CASSVFSGGAVNEQFF TGTGCCAGCAGCGTCTTTAGCGGGGGGGCAGTCAATGAGCAGTTCTTC
15 TRBJ1-1 . TRBV25-1 . CASSPAGMGRTEAFF TGTGCCAGCAGTCCGGCCGGAATGGGGCGGACTGAAGCTTTCTTT
15 TRBJ2-1 TRBD1 TRBV24-1 . CATSAPGQDYNEQFF TGTGCCACCAGTGCTCCGGGACAGGACTACAATGAGCAGTTCTTC
13 TRBJ1-2 . TRBV4-1 once CASSQGVGNGYTF TGCGCCAGCAGCCAAGGAGTTGGTAATGGCTACACCTTC
15 TRBJ2-1 TRBD2 TRBV15 once CATSRATSFENEQFF TGTGCCACCAGCAGAGCGACTAGCTTTGAGAATGAGCAGTTCTTC
14 TRBJ1-1 . TRBV11-1 . CASSFDSSNTEAFF TGTGCCAGCAGCTTCGACAGTTCGAACACTGAAGCTTTCTTT
17 TRBJ2-3 TRBD2 TRBV27 . CASSRFGTSGTTDTQYF TGTGCCAGCAGTCGTTTTGGGACTAGCGGGACCACAGATACGCAGTATTTT
12 TRBJ2-1 . TRBV7-6 . CASSPQANEQFF TGTGCCAGCAGCCCCCAAGCCAATGAGCAGTTCTTC
15 TRBJ1-1 . TRBV19 . CASSIVSGGHTEAFF TGTGCCAGTAGTATAGTATCGGGGGGTCACACTGAAGCTTTCTTT
16 TRBJ1-1 TRBD1 TRBV19 few CASSIGTGASNTEAFF TGTGCCAGTAGTATTGGGACAGGGGCTTCGAACACTGAAGCTTTCTTT
15 TRBJ1-1 . TRBV9 . CASSVGRVGNTEAFF TGTGCCAGCAGCGTCGGCCGGGTTGGAAACACTGAAGCTTTCTTT
16 TRBJ1-5 . TRBV2 . CASGAGAGVVDQPQHF TGTGCCAGCGGGGCGGGGGCCGGAGTAGTGGATCAGCCCCAGCATTTT
14 TRBJ1-2 . TRBV19 . CASSTRQSIKGYTF TGTGCCAGTAGTACGAGACAGTCTATAAAAGGCTACACCTTC
12 TRBJ1-1 . TRBV2 . CASDTGTLEAFF TGTGCCAGCGATACCGGGACACTTGAAGCTTTCTTT
15 TRBJ2-7 TRBD1 TRBV18 . CASSPRTGSSDEQYF TGTGCCAGCTCACCCCGGACAGGGTCTAGCGACGAGCAGTACTTC